The sequence of this TCR beta chain was determined in a study of T cell repertoires in cytomegalovirus infection (dated by TCRdb to about 2019). About the study as a whole: Because public TCR beta signatures pointed to carriage of CMV infection together with the matching HLA type, the HLA type of each donor mattered for the analysis. The full study reports these points: The ex vivo response was dominated by HLA-C-restricted CMV-specific TCR beta clonotypes, and the single most frequent clonotype in two of eight donors was supplied by these HLA-C-restricted clonotypes. Carriers of CMV infection plus the relevant HLA type were discriminated by the cumulative frequency of public TCR beta family members in the study cohort and in an independent approximately 340-donor cohort.

With respect to this clonotype: No antigen is known for it. Base qualities are not recorded, but no much larger clone differs from it by a single base.

The CDR3 covers 14 residues, taking in both the cysteine and the phenylalanine. Only CDR3 DNA remains: 42 bases, in frame from the first base. Via the germline V gene (reference sequence), CDR1 is PRHDT and CDR2 FYEKMQ. Unmatched junction bases come to 8, with V trimmed by 3 bases and J by 7 bases. The sequencer listed for this sample is Illumina HiSeq 1500. TCRdb passed the public sequencing reads through fastp at Q25 and MiXCR, retaining productive beta sequences. Rows with one shared CDR3 protein collapse into an entry with the most common genes and DNA. Across this sample there are approximately 500,000 distinct CDR3 sequences, with around 10% seen only once. Roughly 10% of the sample is held by the ten biggest clonotypes.

The TCR originated in a human donor in good health (CMV status not recorded). Some clones in this sample may be carry-over from other donors' samples. Sequencing input: PBMCs. The sequence joins TRBV13 to TRBJ2-7, with 8 bases matching TRBD2. The CDR3 protein sequence reads: CASSFPGGAEEQYF. In nucleotide form, the sequence is TGTGCCAGCAGCTTCCCGGGAGGGGCGGAGGAGCAGTACTTC. The CDR3 plus the reference TRBV13 and TRBJ2-7 genes for the other parts give the full variable domain: AAGVIQSPRHLIKEKRETATLKCYPIPRHDTVYWYQQGPGQDPQFLISFYEKMQSDKGSIPDRFSAQQFSDYHSELNMSSLELGDSALYFCASSFPGGAEEQYFGPGTRLTVT.